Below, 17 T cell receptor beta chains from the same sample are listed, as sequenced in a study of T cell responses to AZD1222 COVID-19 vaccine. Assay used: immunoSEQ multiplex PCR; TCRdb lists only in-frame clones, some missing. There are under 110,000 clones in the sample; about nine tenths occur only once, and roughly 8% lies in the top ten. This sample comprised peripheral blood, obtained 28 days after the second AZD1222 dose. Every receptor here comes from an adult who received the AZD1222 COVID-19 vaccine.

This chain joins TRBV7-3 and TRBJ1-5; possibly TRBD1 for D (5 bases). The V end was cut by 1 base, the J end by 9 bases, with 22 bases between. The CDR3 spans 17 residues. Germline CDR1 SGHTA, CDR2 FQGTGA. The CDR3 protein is CASSLSGSGTSERPQHF. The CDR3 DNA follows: TGTGCCAGCAGCTTAAGTGGGTCCGGGACCTCCGAAAGGCCCCAGCATTTT.

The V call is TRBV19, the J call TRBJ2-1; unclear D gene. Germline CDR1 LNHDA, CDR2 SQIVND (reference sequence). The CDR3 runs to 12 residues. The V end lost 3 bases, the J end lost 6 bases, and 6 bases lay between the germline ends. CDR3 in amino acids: CASSMKVNEQFF. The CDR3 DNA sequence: TGTGCCAGTAGTATGAAAGTCAATGAGCAGTTCTTC.

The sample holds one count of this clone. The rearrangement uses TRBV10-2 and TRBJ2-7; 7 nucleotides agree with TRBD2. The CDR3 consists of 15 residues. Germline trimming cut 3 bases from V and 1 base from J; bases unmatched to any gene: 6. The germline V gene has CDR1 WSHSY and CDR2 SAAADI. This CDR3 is CASSENPGGSYEQYF. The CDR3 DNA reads TGCGCCAGCAGTGAAAACCCGGGGGGATCCTACGAGCAGTACTTC.

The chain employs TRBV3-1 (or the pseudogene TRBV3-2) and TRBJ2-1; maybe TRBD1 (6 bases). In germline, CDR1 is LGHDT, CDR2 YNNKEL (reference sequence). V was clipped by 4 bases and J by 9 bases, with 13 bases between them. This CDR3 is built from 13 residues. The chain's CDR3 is CASSPWTESEQFF. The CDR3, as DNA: TGTGCCAGCAGCCCTTGGACAGAGTCTGAGCAGTTCTTC.

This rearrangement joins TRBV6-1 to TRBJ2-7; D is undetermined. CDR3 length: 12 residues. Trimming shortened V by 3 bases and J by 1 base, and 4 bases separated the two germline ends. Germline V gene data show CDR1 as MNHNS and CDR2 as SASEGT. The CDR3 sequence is CASSDSSYEQYF. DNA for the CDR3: TGTGCCAGCAGTGACAGTTCCTACGAGCAGTACTTC.

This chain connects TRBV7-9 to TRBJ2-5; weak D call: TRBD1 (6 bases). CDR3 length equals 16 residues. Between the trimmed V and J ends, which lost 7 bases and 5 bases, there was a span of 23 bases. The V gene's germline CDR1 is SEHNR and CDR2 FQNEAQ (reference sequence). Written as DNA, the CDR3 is TGTGCCAGCAACTCCTTGGCCAGGGGAGATTGGGAGACCCAGTACTTC. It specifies CASNSLARGDWETQYF.

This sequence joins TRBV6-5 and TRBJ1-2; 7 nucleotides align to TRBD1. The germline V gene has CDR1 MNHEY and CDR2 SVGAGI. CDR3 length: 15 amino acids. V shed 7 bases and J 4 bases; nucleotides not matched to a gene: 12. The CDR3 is CASNPMTGRAYGYTF. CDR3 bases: TGTGCCAGCAACCCTATGACAGGGCGTGCCTATGGCTACACCTTC.

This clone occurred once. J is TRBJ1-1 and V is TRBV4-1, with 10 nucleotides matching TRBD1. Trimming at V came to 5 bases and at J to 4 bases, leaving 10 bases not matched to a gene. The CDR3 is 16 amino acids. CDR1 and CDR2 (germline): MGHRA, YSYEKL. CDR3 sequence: CASSSQTGGVGTEAFF. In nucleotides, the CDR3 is TGCGCCAGCAGCTCACAGACAGGGGGCGTGGGCACTGAAGCTTTCTTT.

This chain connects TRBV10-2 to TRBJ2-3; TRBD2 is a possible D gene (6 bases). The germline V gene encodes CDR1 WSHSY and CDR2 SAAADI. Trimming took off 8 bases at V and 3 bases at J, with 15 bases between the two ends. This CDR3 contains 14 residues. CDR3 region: CASAQTGGTDTQYF. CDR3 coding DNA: TGCGCCAGCGCCCAGACCGGAGGGACAGATACGCAGTATTTT.

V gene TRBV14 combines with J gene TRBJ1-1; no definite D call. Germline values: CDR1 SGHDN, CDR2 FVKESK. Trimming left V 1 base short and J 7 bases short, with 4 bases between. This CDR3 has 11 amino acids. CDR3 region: CASSQGYEAFF. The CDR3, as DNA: TGTGCCAGCAGCCAAGGTTATGAAGCTTTCTTT.

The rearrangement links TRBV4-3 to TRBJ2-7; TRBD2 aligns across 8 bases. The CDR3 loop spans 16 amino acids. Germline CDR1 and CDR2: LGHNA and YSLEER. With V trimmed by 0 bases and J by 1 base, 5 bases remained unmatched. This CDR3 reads CASSQDGSGGSYEQYF. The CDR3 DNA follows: TGCGCCAGCAGCCAAGATGGGTCGGGGGGGTCCTACGAGCAGTACTTC.

CDR3 amino acids: CASISRGSGANVLTF. The CDR3 bases are TGTGCCAGCATTAGCAGGGGCTCTGGGGCCAACGTCCTGACTTTC. This chain uses TRBV6-5 with TRBJ2-6, with a tentative D call TRBD1 (6 bases). CDR1 is MNHEY and CDR2 is SVGAGI in the germline V gene. CDR3 length equals 15 residues. V was pared by 7 bases and J by 0 bases, with 10 bases between.

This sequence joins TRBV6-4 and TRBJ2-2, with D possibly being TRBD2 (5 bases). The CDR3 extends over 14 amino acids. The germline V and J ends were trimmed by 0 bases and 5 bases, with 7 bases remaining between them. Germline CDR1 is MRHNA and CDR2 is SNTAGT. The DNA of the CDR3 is TGTGCCAGCAGTGACTCGCCGGGGACCGGGGAGCTGTTTTTT. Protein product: CASSDSPGTGELFF.

The CDR3 DNA follows: TGTGCCATCTCCATTGAGGGCCAGCCCCAGCATTTT. Translation: CAISIEGQPQHF. This rearrangement joins TRBV10-3 to TRBJ1-5; D gene ambiguous. Trimming cost V 8 bases and J 7 bases, with 12 bases left between them. CDR3 size: 12 residues. Per germline, CDR1 ENHRY and CDR2 SYGVKD.

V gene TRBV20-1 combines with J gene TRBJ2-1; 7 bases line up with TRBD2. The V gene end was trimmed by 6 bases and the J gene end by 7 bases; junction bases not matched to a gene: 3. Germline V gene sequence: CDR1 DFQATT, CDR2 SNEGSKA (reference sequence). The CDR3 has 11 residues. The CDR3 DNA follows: TGCAGTGCCACCGGGAGGAATGAGCAGTTCTTC. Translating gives CSATGRNEQFF.

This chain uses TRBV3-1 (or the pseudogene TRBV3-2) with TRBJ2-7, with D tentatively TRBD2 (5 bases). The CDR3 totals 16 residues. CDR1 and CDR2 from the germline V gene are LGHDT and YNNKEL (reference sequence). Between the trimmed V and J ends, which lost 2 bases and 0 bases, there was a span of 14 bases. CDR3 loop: CASSQWLTGSSYEQYF. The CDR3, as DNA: TGTGCCAGCAGCCAATGGTTGACGGGAAGCTCCTACGAGCAGTACTTC.

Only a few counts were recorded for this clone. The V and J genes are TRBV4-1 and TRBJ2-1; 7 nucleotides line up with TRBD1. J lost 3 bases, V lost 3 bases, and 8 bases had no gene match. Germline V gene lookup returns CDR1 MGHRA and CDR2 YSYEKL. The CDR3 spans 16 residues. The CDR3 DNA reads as TGCGCCAGCAGCCATGGGGACAGCGGCAGCTACAATGAGCAGTTCTTC. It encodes CASSHGDSGSYNEQFF.